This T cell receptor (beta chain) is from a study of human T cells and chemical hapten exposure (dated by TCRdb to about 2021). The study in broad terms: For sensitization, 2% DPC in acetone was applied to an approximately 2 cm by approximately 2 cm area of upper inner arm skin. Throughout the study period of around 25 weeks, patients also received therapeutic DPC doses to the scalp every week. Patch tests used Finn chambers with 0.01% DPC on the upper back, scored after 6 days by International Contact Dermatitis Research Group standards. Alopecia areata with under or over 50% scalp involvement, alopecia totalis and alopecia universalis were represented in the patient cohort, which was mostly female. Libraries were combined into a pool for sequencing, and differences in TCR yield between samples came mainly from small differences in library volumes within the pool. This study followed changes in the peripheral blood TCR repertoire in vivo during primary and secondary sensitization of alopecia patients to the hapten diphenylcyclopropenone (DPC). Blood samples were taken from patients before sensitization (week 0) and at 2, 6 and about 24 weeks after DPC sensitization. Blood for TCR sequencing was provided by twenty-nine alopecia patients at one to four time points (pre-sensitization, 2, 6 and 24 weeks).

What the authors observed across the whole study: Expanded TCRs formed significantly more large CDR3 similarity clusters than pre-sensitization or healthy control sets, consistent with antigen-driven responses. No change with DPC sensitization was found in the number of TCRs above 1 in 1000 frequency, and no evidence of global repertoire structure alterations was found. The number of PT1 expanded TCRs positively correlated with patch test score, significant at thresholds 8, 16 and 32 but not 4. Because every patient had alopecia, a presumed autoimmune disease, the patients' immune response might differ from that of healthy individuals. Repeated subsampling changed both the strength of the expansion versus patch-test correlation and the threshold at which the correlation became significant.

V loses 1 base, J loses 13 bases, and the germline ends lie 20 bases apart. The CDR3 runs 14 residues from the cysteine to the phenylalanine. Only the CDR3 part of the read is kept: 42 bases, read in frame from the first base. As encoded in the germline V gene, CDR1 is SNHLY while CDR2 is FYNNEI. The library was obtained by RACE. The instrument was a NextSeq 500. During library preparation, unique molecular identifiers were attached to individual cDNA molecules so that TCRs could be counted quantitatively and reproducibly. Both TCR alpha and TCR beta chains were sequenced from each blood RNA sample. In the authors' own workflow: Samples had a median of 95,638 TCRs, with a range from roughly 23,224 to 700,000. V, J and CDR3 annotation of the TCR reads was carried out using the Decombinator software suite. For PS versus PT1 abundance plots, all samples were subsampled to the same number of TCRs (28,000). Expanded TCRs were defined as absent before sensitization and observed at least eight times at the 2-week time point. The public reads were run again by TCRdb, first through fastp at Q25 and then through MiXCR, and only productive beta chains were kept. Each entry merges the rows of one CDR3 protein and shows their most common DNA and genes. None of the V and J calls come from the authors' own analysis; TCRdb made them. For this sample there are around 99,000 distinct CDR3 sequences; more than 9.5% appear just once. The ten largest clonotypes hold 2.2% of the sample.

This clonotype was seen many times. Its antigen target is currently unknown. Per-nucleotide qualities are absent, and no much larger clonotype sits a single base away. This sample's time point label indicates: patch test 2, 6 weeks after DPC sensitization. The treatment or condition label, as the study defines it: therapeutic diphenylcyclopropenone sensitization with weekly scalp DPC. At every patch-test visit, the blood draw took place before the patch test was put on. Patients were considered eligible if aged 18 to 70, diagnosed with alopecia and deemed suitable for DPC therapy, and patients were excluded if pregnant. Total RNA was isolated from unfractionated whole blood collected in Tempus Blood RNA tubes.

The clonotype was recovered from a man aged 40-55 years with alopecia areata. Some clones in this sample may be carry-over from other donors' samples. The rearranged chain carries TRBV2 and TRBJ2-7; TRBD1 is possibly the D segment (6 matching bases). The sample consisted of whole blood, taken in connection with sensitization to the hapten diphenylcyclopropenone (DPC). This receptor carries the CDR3 CASSEGPGQRTSYF. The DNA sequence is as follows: TGTGCCAGCAGTGAAGGTCCCGGACAGCGTACCTCTTACTTC.